This T cell receptor beta chain is drawn from a study of blood T cell repertoires in COVID-19. Study-wide context: COVID-19 samples from acute and convalescent phases originated in the United States, Italy and Spain. In each case, the material was cDNA or gDNA derived from T cells, B-cell-depleted T cells, or PBMCs.

The CDR3 is made up of 16 amino acids. After removal of 3 bases from V and 5 bases from J, the junction contained 14 bases not matched to a gene. Germline-derived CDR1 and CDR2 are GTSNPN and SVGIG (reference sequence). In the authors' methods: Amplification with reference gene primers provided the estimates of nucleated cell counts. The data were produced by immunoSEQ multiplex PCR, yet TCRdb's version contains in-frame clones alone and is incomplete. V and J calls and clone size come straight from that table; D and trimming were deduced from the DNA. The table includes tens of thousands of clones, roughly four fifths detected once.

Source material: peripheral blood. This TCR was recovered from a woman older than 75 with acute or convalescent COVID-19. J is TRBJ2-7 and V is TRBV30; 9 nucleotides match TRBD2. The CDR3 here is CAWRAPGASGVHEQYF. The CDR3 DNA follows: TGTGCCTGGAGAGCCCCAGGGGCTAGCGGGGTGCACGAGCAGTACTTC. Full variable domain (remainder filled in from reference TRBV30 and TRBJ2-7): SQTIHQWPATLVQPVGSPLSLECTVEGTSNPNLYWYRQAAGRGLQLLFYSVGIGQISSEVPQNLSASRPQDRQFILSSKKLLLSDSGFYLCAWRAPGASGVHEQYFGPGTRLTVT.